This T cell receptor beta chain was identified in a study of shared clonotypes between healthy human individuals. Naive CD8 cells, CD45RO-negative and positively selected for CCR7, excluded terminally differentiated effector memory CD45RA+ cells. The assay was immunoSEQ multiplex PCR, and TCRdb's table has in-frame clones only and misses some. The table includes millions of clones, 85% to 95% detected once. V trimming: 4 bases; J trimming: 1 base; junction bases outside the gene matches: 5. This CDR3 has 15 amino acids. The germline CDR1 and CDR2 sequences are MNHEY and SVGAGI. The clonotype originates from a young man in good health. Some clones in this sample may be carry-over from other donors' samples. The sequenced sample was naive CD8+ T cells from PBMCs. V gene TRBV6-5 combines with J gene TRBJ2-7; 9 bases are shared with TRBD1. CDR3: CASSLGQGTSYEQYF. CDR3 nucleotides: TGTGCCAGCAGTTTAGGACAGGGGACTTCCTACGAGCAGTACTTC.